This T cell receptor beta chain was sequenced in a study of T cells in narcolepsy. Study-wide context: Patients with NT1 or NT2 and healthy control donors were enrolled.

Overall study results and limits: Blood of same and different patients, but not healthy controls, reportedly held recurring autoreactive clonotypes.

Assay: immunoSEQ multiplex PCR; the TCRdb copy retains only in-frame clones and omits some. Of around 34,000 clones in the sample, roughly 80% were seen once. As for this clone: Its antigen is unknown.

This CDR3 is 13 amino acids long. CDR1 is MNHNS, CDR2 SASEGT, per germline. The J segment lost 8 bases and the V segment lost 6 bases, leaving 4 bases of the junction unmatched. This chain connects TRBV6-1 to TRBJ1-1, with TRBD1 matching over 12 bases. The clonotype was recovered from a human donor in good health. Sequenced input: memory (CD45RA-) CD4+ T cells from blood. The CDR3 sequence is CASRGTGGDEAFF. CDR3 coding DNA: TGTGCCAGCAGGGGGACAGGGGGCGACGAAGCTTTCTTT.